The entry that follows covers one T cell receptor (beta chain) sequence. These data come from a study of control samples from healthy donors and cancer patients. Libraries were prepared by immunoSEQ multiplex PCR; TCRdb keeps only in-frame clonotypes and omits some of them. Of about 70,000 clones listed, approximately 88% were seen once; the top ten hold about 3%. Input material: PBMCs. The TCR sequence derives from a woman aged 45-65 years with lung cancer.

This chain's CDR3 is CATSDPGTRDNQPQHF. The CDR3 DNA follows: TGTGCCACCAGTGATCCAGGGACGAGGGACAATCAGCCCCAGCATTTT. The chain carries TRBV24-1 and TRBJ1-5; TRBD1 might be the D (5 bases). The CDR3 length is 16 residues. CDR1 KGHDR and CDR2 SFDVKD come from the germline V gene. The V end was cut by 3 bases, the J end by 3 bases, with 14 bases between.